These 11 T cell receptor beta chains share one sample of origin, sequenced in a study of lymphopenia after photon versus proton radiotherapy. The repertoire was sequenced with immunoSEQ multiplex PCR; TCRdb's copy has only in-frame clones and lacks some. This sample yields some 20,000 clones, of which about 89% are seen a single time; around 6.1% belongs to the top ten. Sample: peripheral blood, taken from a patient treated with photon-based radiotherapy. All receptors derive from a man between 60 and 75 years old with pancreatic cancer.

This chain uses TRBV11-2 with TRBJ1-1; D uncertain. CDR1 SGHAT and CDR2 FQNNGV come from the germline V gene. CDR3 length equals 14 residues. Trimming took off 1 base at V and 7 bases at J, with 13 bases between the two ends. The CDR3 region is CASSLGVGVHEAFF. CDR3 sequence (DNA): TGTGCCAGCAGCTTAGGAGTCGGGGTTCATGAAGCTTTCTTT.

There are a few counts of this clone. The rearrangement uses TRBV2 and TRBJ2-3; 7 bases are a match to TRBD2. Per the germline V gene, CDR1 is SNHLY and CDR2 is FYNNEI. The CDR3 has 11 amino acids. With 7 bases clipped from V and 9 bases from J, the junction kept 4 bases outside the gene matches. The CDR3: CASTDGGTQYF. DNA for the CDR3: TGTGCCAGCACCGACGGGGGGACGCAGTATTTT.

CDR3 bases: TGCGCCAGCAGCTCGACGACAGGGAATGGCTACACCTTC. Protein: CASSSTTGNGYTF. The chain employs TRBV5-1 and TRBJ1-2, with 7 bases lining up with TRBD1. The CDR3 covers 13 residues. CDR1 is SGHRS, CDR2 YFSETQ, per germline. V shed 3 bases and J 6 bases; nucleotides not matched to a gene: 5. The full variable domain, rest sourced from reference TRBV5-1 and TRBJ1-2, is KAGVTQTPRYLIKTRGQQVTLSCSPISGHRSVSWYQQTPGQGLQFLFEYFSETQRNKGNFPGRFSGRQFSNSRSEMNVSTLELGDSALYLCASSSTTGNGYTFGSGTRLTVV.

V gene TRBV6-1 combines with J gene TRBJ2-3; 13 nucleotides agree with TRBD2. CDR1 and CDR2 from the germline V gene are MNHNS and SASEGT. V lost 4 bases and J lost 1; bases outside the gene matches: 14. The CDR3 runs 20 residues. The CDR3 DNA sequence: TGTGCCAGCAGTGGCCGGACTAGCGGGGGTCTTCGGGGTGGCACAGATACGCAGTATTTT. Encoded protein: CASSGRTSGGLRGGTDTQYF.

The rearrangement joins TRBV2 to TRBJ1-2, with D maybe TRBD1 (6 bases). Germline V CDR1 and CDR2: SNHLY, FYNNEI. Trimming pared 5 bases from V and 4 bases from J, leaving 14 bases between. The CDR3 covers 14 residues. CDR3 bases: TGTGCCAGCAGTAACACACAGGGCACCTATGGCTACACCTTC. Its translation: CASSNTQGTYGYTF.

This clone was seen more than once but under ten times. The gene calls are TRBV6-5 and TRBJ2-3; 9 bases are shared with TRBD2. Germline-derived CDR1 and CDR2 are MNHEY and SVGAGI. Trimming removed 0 bases from V and 2 bases from J; junction bases left unmatched: 3. The CDR3 sequence is 16 residues long. CDR3 loop: CASSYSTSGVTDTQYF. DNA for the CDR3: TGTGCCAGCAGTTACTCGACTAGCGGAGTCACAGATACGCAGTATTTT.

V gene TRBV4-2 combines with J gene TRBJ1-6, with a possible D match to TRBD1 (5 bases). Trimming took off 2 bases at V and 0 bases at J, with 14 bases between the two ends. Germline lookup yields CDR1 LGHNA and CDR2 YNFKEQ. The CDR3 runs 18 residues. The DNA of the CDR3 is TGTGCCAGCAGCCAAACACCCCTGGGGCACTCCTATAATTCACCCCTCCACTTT. It yields the protein CASSQTPLGHSYNSPLHF.

The genes are TRBV7-3 and TRBJ1-1; 10 bases map to TRBD1. V shed 6 bases, J shed 11 bases, and the junction held 9 bases outside the gene matches. The CDR3 is 13 residues long. Germline V gives CDR1 SGHTA, CDR2 FQGTGA. The CDR3: CASRRDRGEGAFF. The CDR3 DNA follows: TGTGCCAGCAGGAGGGACAGGGGCGAAGGGGCTTTCTTT. Full variable domain (outside the CDR3, taken from reference TRBV7-3 and TRBJ1-1): GAGVSQTPSNKVTEKGKYVELRCDPISGHTALYWYRQSLGQGPEFLIYFQGTGAADDSGLPNDRFFAVRPEGSVSTLKIQRTERGDSAVYLCASRRDRGEGAFFGQGTRLTVV.

V gene TRBV7-2 combines with J gene TRBJ2-5; TRBD1 matches at 8 bases. The J call may not be correct, given that the DNA end is closer to TRBJ2-7. This CDR3 is built from 18 residues. Per the germline V gene, CDR1 is SGHTA and CDR2 is FQGNSA. The CDR3 region is CASSLLRQGSVFNNEQYF. The DNA for the CDR3 is TGTGCCAGCAGCTTATTGAGACAGGGGTCGGTCTTTAACAACGAGCAGTACTTC.

The CDR3 is CASSIHTGDIGELFF. The CDR3, as DNA: TGTGCCAGTAGTATACACACGGGGGACATCGGGGAGCTGTTTTTT. The chain recombines TRBV19 with TRBJ2-2; D assignment may be TRBD1 or TRBD2 (6 bases each). CDR3 size: 15 residues. Trimming removed 2 bases at V and 7 bases at J, with 14 bases between. Looked up from germline, CDR1 is LNHDA and CDR2 is SQIVND (reference sequence).

The chain combines TRBV4-1 with TRBJ2-1; 12 nucleotides agree with TRBD1. Germline-derived CDR1 and CDR2 are MGHRA and YSYEKL. V shed 2 bases, J shed 4 bases, and the junction held 6 bases outside the gene matches. The CDR3 has 17 residues. Here the CDR3 DNA reads TGCGCCAGCAGCCAACCCGGGACAGGGGGCGGTTACAATGAGCAGTTCTTC. Translated, it gives CASSQPGTGGGYNEQFF.